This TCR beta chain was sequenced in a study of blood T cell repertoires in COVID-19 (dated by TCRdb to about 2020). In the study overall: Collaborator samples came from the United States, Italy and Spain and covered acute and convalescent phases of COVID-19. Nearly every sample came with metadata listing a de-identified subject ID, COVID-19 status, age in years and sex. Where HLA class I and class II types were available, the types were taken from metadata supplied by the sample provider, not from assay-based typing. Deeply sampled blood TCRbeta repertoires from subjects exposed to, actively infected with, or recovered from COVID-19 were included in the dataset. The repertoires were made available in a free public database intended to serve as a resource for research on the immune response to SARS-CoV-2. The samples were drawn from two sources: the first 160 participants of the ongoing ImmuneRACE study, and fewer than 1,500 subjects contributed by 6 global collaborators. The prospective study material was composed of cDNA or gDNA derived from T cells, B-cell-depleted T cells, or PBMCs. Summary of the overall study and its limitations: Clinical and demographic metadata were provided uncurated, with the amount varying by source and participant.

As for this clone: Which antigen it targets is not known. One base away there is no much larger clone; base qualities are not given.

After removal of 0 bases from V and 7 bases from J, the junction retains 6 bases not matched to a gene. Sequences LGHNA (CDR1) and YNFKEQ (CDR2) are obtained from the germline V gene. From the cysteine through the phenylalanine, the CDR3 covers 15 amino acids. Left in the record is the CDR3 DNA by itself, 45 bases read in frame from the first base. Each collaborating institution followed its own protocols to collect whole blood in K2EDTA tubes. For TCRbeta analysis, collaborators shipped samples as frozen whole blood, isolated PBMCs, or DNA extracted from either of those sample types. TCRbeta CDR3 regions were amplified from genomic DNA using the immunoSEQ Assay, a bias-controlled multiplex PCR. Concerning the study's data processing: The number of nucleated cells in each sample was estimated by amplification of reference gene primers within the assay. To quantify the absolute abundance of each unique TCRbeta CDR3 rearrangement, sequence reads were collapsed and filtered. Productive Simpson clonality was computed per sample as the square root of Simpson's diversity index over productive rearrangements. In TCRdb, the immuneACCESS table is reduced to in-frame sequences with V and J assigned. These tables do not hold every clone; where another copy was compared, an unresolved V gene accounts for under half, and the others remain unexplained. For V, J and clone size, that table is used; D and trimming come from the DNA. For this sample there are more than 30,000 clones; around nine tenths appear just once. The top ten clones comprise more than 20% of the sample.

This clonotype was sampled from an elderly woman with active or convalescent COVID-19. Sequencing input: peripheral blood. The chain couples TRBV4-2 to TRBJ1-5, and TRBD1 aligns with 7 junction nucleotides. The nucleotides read TGTGCCAGCAGCCAAGATGAAGGGGGCGAACAGCCCCAGCATTTT. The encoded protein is CASSQDEGGEQPQHF.